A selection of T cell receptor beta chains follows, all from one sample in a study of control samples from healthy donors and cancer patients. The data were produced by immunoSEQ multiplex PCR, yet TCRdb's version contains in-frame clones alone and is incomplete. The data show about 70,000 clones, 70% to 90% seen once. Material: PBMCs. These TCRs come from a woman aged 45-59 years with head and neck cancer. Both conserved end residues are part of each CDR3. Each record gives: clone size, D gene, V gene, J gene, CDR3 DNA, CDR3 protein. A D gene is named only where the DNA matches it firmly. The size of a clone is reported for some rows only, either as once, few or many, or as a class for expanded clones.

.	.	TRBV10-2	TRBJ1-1	TGCGCCAGCAGTGAGAGGGCTAGTGAAGCTTTCTTT	CASSERASEAFF
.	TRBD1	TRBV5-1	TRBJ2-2	TGCGCCAGCAGCTTGGCATCAGCAGGGGGCACCGGGGAGCTGTTTTTT	CASSLASAGGTGELFF
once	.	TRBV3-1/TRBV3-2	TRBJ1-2	TGTGCCAGCAGCCAAGATAGGAGCTATGGCTACACCTTC	CASSQDRSYGYTF
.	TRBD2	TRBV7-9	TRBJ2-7	TGTGCCAGCAGCTACCTAGCGGGGGGGCCTGGGGAGCAGTACTTC	CASSYLAGGPGEQYF
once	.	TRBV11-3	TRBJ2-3	TGTGCCAGCAGCTTTGCCGCAGATACGCAGTATTTT	CASSFAADTQYF
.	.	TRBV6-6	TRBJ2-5	TGTGCCAGCAGTTCGAACCGGGGGGCACAAGAGACCCAGTACTTC	CASSSNRGAQETQYF
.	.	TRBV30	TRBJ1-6	TGTGCCTGGAGTCTTAGGGGGACGGCGGGCGACAGCACCTATAATTCACCCCTCCACTTT	CAWSLRGTAGDSTYNSPLHF
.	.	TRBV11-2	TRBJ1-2	TGTGCCAGCAGCTTACCCGGACGCATCTATGGCTACACCTTC	CASSLPGRIYGYTF
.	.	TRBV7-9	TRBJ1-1	TGTGCCAGCAGCTTAGTTGTGGCGAACACTGAAGCTTTCTTT	CASSLVVANTEAFF
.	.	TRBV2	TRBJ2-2	TGTGCCAGCAGTGTTACAGCCTACACCGGGGAGCTGTTTTTT	CASSVTAYTGELFF
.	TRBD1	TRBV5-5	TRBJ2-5	TGTGCCAGCAGCTTGGTGGGGACAGATGACCAAGAGACCCAGTACTTC	CASSLVGTDDQETQYF
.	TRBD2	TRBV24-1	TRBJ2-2	TGTGCCACCCGTGGGCCCTCGGGGGGGGGCGGGACCGGGGAGCTGTTTTTT	CATRGPSGGGGTGELFF
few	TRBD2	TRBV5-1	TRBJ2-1	TGCGCCAGCAGCTTGGTTAGCGGGGGCGCCTACAATGAGCAGTTCTTC	CASSLVSGGAYNEQFF
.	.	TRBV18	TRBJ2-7	TGTGCCAGCTCACCATTGGAGGGAGTGGACGAGCAGTACTTC	CASSPLEGVDEQYF
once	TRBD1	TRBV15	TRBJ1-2	TGTGCCACCAGCAGAGGACAGGGGAATGGCTACACCTTC	CATSRGQGNGYTF
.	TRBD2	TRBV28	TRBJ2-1	TGTGCCAGCAGCCCGATGGGGCCGGGACTAGATCTTTCCTACAATGAGCAGTTCTTC	CASSPMGPGLDLSYNEQFF
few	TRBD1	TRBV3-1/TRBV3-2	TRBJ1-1	TGTGCCAGCAGCCAAGATTGGACAGGGGCACAAATGAACACTGAAGCTTTCTTT	CASSQDWTGAQMNTEAFF
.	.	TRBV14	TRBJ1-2	TGTGCCAGCAGTGTCAGTGGTCTCTATGGCTACACCTTC	CASSVSGLYGYTF
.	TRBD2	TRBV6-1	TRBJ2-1	TGTGCCAGCAGTGAAATGGCGGGGGGGTCCTACAATGAGCAGTTCTTC	CASSEMAGGSYNEQFF
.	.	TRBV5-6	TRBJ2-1	TGTGCCAGCAGCGCCTCGGGGCAGGCTCGCTACAATGAGCAGTTCTTC	CASSASGQARYNEQFF
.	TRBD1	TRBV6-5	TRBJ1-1	TGTGCCAGCAGTTACAGGACAGGGGCTGAAGCTTTCTTT	CASSYRTGAEAFF
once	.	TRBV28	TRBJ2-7	TGTGCCACCTCAGGCCCCGGACTGCCGGGCCGACGCGAGCAGTACTTC	CATSGPGLPGRREQYF